This is a list of T cell receptor beta chains from one sample in a study of control samples from healthy donors and cancer patients. The table came from immunoSEQ multiplex PCR; TCRdb's copy has only in-frame clones and leaves some out. The table has some 74,000 clones, nearly 85% seen once. Sequencing was done on a sample of blood. These receptors came from a man between 60 and 75 years old in good health. Both conserved end residues are part of each CDR3. The D gene is left open where the match is weak. The listing skips clone size in some rows; elsewhere it reads once, few, many or a size class.

j_call v_call d_call clone_size cdr3_nt cdr3_aa
TRBJ2-1 TRBV7-9 NA NA TGTGCCAGCAGCCCAGCGACTAGTCTGGCCTACAATGAGCAGTTCTTC CASSPATSLAYNEQFF
TRBJ2-5 TRBV15 NA NA TGTGCCACCAGCTCACAAGGGGGACGGGAGACCCAGTACTTC CATSSQGGRETQYF
TRBJ2-7 TRBV4-2 NA NA TGTGCCAGCAGCCAATTAGGGCAAGACGGATACGAGCAGTACTTC CASSQLGQDGYEQYF
TRBJ1-2 TRBV19 TRBD1 NA TGTGCCAGTAGTCTAGGACAGGGGGCCTATGGCTACACCTTC CASSLGQGAYGYTF
TRBJ2-1 TRBV9 TRBD2 NA TGTGCCAGCAGCGTAGGCCTAGCGGGAGGACCCTACAATGAGCAGTTCTTC CASSVGLAGGPYNEQFF
TRBJ1-2 TRBV4-1 NA NA TGCGCCAGCAGCCAATTAACCCCTCGAAGGGTTTGGGACTATGGCTACACCTTC CASSQLTPRRVWDYGYTF
TRBJ1-2 TRBV28 TRBD1 few TGTGCCAGCACCTCGGACAGGAAGTCTTCTCAGGGGTTTGGCTACACCTTC CASTSDRKSSQGFGYTF
TRBJ2-3 TRBV7-8 TRBD2 few TGTGCCAGCAGCCCACCTTATCGACTAGCGGGAGGGCAAGATACGCAGTATTTT CASSPPYRLAGGQDTQYF
TRBJ2-1 TRBV7-7 NA NA TGTGCCAGCAGCCCACGGACAGTCTCCTACAATGAGCAGTTCTTC CASSPRTVSYNEQFF
TRBJ2-1 TRBV30 NA NA TGTGCCTGGAACCCCACCCGGACAAATCATGAGCAGTTCTTC CAWNPTRTNHEQFF
TRBJ2-7 TRBV10-3 NA NA TGTGCCATCAGTGTTCAGGCCGAGCAGTACTTC CAISVQAEQYF
TRBJ1-4 TRBV7-6 TRBD1 NA TGTGCCAGCAGCCCACGGACAGGGTCCTACGAAAAACTGTTTTTT CASSPRTGSYEKLFF
TRBJ2-1 TRBV19 TRBD2 medium-sized TGTGCCAGTAGTCCGGGGACTAGCGGGATCAATGAGCAGTTCTTC CASSPGTSGINEQFF
TRBJ1-3 TRBV23-1 NA NA TGCGCCAGCAGTCCGGCTCACTCGGGCGGAAACACCATATATTTT CASSPAHSGGNTIYF
TRBJ2-1 TRBV28 TRBD1 few TGTGCCAGCAGTTTACCCCCGGGACAGGGGAGAAATGAGCAGTTCTTC CASSLPPGQGRNEQFF
TRBJ2-1 TRBV2 NA NA TGTGCCAGCAGTGAACAACCCCAAGCCCCTGAGCAGTTCTTC CASSEQPQAPEQFF
TRBJ1-4 TRBV5-4 NA NA TGTGCCAGCAGCTTGGCGGGAAACGGCGAAAAACTGTTTTTT CASSLAGNGEKLFF
TRBJ2-1 TRBV5-8 NA NA TGTGCCAGCAGCTCCGAGGACAGCTCCTACAATGAGCAGTTCTTC CASSSEDSSYNEQFF
TRBJ2-1 TRBV7-8 TRBD2 NA TGTGCCAGCAGCTTAGCGGCTAGCGGAATTTACAATGAGCAGTTCTTC CASSLAASGIYNEQFF
TRBJ2-2 TRBV9 NA NA TGTGCCAGCAGCGTAGCCCCCGACCGCACCGGGGAGCTGTTTTTT CASSVAPDRTGELFF
TRBJ2-7 TRBV2 TRBD2 NA TGTGCCAGCAGGTTCAGACTAGCGGGATCCTACGAGCAGTACTTC CASRFRLAGSYEQYF
TRBJ2-7 TRBV5-5 NA few TGTGCCAGCAGCCCCGCTTGGGGCGGAAACTCCTACGAGCAGTACTTC CASSPAWGGNSYEQYF
TRBJ1-5 TRBV15 NA NA TGTGCCACCAGCGTTCGGGACCGGCAGCCCCAGCATTTT CATSVRDRQPQHF
TRBJ2-4 TRBV6-5 TRBD1 NA TGTGCCAGCAGTCCGACAGGGCTAGCCAAAAACATTCAGTACTTC CASSPTGLAKNIQYF
TRBJ2-2 TRBV29-1 NA NA TGCAGCGTTGTGGCGGGACCCGGGGAGCTGTTTTTT CSVVAGPGELFF
TRBJ1-1 TRBV7-2 NA NA TGTGCCAGCAGCCGTGCAGGGATCTCTGAAGCTTTCTTT CASSRAGISEAFF
TRBJ2-7 TRBV20-1 NA NA TGCAGTGCACTCGCTGCCTACGAGCAGTACTTC CSALAAYEQYF
TRBJ2-3 TRBV7-9 TRBD2 NA TGTGCCAGCAGCTGGACTAGCGGTGCAGATACGCAGTATTTT CASSWTSGADTQYF
TRBJ2-2 TRBV6-1 NA once TGTGCCAGCAGTGAAGCGGGAGCCCCCGGGGAGCTGTTTTTT CASSEAGAPGELFF
TRBJ1-2 TRBV6-5 NA few TGTGCCAGCAGTTTAGCTTCACAGAACATCTATGGCTACACCTTC CASSLASQNIYGYTF
TRBJ2-7 TRBV6-4 TRBD1 NA TGTGCCAGCAGAAGGCACAGGGGGCACGACTCCTACGAGCAGTACTTC CASRRHRGHDSYEQYF
TRBJ2-1 TRBV24-1 NA NA TGTGCCACCAGTACGAATCGACAGGCCATTGAGCAGTTCTTC CATSTNRQAIEQFF